The source of this TCR beta chain is a study of a mutant IDH1 vaccine in newly diagnosed glioma. Study context: Once 4-6 weeks had passed after radiotherapy alone, vaccination started, or it started with temozolomide cycles.

TCRdb's copy holds only in-frame clones and misses some; the assay was immunoSEQ multiplex PCR. This table has approximately 51,000 clones, roughly 78% appearing once. Looked up from germline, CDR1 is MGHDK and CDR2 is SYGVNS. The length of the CDR3 is 18 residues. V was cut by 5 bases and J by 1 base, with 23 bases left in between. A note on this clone: Antigen unknown.

Broader study findings: Induction of immune responses by the vaccine occurred in approximately 93% of patients.

The time point was: week 5, during vaccination. A 20-mer mutant IDH1 peptide at 300 ug was injected subcutaneously with topical imiquimod. Astrocytomas that were new, WHO grade 3 or 4, IDH1-mutant and ATRX-lost were present in the donors. The clonotype was recovered from a woman between 35 and 50 years old with glioma. The V call is TRBV25-1, the J call TRBJ1-1; no definite D call. Sequenced material: PBMCs, taken from a glioma patient whose treatment included an IDH1 peptide vaccine. The CDR3 bases are TGTGCCAGCAGTCCCCCCCCCGCCGGGTTGAGATCGAACACTGAAGCTTTCTTT. Translating gives CASSPPPAGLRSNTEAFF.